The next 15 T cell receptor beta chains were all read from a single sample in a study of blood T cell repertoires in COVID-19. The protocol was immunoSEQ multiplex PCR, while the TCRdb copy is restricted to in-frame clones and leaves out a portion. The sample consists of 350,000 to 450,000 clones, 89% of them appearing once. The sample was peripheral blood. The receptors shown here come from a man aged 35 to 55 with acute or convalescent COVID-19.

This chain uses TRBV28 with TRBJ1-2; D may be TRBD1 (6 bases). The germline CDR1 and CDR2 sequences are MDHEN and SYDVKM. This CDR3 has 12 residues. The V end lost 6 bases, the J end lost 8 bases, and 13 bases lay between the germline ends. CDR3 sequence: CASSFRGRGYTF. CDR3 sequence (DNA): TGTGCCAGCAGCTTCAGGGGTCGGGGCTACACCTTC.

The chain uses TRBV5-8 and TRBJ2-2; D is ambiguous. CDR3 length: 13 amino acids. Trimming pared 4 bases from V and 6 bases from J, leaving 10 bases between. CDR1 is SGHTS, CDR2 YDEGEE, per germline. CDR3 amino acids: CASSGEIAGELFF. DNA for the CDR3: TGTGCCAGCAGCGGAGAAATCGCCGGGGAGCTGTTTTTT.

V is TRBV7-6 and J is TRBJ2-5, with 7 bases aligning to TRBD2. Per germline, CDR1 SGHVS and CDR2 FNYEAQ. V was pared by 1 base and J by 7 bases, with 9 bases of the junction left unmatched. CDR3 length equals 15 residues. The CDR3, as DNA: TGTGCCAGCAGCTTAGTTCGAGGGGAGGGGTCGACCCAGTACTTC. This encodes CASSLVRGEGSTQYF.

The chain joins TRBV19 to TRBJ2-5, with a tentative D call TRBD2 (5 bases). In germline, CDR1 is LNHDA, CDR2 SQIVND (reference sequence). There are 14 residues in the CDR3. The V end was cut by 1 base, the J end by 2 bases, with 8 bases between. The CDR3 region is CASSIGGSQETQYF. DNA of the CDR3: TGTGCCAGTAGTATAGGCGGGTCTCAAGAGACCCAGTACTTC.

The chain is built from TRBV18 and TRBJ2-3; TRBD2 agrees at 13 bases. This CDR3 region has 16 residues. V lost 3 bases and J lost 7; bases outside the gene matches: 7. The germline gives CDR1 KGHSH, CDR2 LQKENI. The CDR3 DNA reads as TGTGCCAGCTCACCGCGGACTAGCGGGGGCGGAAATACGCAGTATTTT. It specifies CASSPRTSGGGNTQYF. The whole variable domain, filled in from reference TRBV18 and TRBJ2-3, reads NAGVMQNPRHLVRRRGQEARLRCSPMKGHSHVYWYRQLPEEGLKFMVYLQKENIIDESGMPKERFSAEFPKEGPSILRIQQVVRGDSAAYFCASSPRTSGGGNTQYFGPGTRLTVL.

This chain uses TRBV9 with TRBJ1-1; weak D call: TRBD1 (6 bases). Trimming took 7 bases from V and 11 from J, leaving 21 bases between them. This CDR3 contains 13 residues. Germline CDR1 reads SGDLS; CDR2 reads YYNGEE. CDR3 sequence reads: CASGPGGRFPAFF. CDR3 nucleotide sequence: TGTGCCAGCGGACCGGGGGGGCGCTTTCCGGCTTTCTTT.

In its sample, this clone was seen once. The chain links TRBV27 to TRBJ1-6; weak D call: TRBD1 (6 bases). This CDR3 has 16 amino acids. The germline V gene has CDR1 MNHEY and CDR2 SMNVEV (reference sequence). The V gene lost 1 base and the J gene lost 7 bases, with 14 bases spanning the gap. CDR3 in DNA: TGTGCCAGCAGTTTATTTTCAGGGGTCGGGAATTCACCCCTCCACTTT. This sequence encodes CASSLFSGVGNSPLHF.

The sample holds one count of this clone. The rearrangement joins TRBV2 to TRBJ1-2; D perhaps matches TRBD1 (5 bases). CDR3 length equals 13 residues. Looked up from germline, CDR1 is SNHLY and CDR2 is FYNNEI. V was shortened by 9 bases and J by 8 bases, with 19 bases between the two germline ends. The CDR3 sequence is CASCGGSLSGYTF. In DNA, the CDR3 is TGTGCCAGTTGCGGGGGAAGCCTTTCGGGCTACACCTTC.

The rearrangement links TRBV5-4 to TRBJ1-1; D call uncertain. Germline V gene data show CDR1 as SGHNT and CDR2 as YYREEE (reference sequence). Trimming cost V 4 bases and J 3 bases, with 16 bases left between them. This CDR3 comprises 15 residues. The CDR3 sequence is CASSDKEVGDTEAFF. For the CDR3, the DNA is TGTGCCAGCAGCGACAAGGAGGTCGGGGACACTGAAGCTTTCTTT.

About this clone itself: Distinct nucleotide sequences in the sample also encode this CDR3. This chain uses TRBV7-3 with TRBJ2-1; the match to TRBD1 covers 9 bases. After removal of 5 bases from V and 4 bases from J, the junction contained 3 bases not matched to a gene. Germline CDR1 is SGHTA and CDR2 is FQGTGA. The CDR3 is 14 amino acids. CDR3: CASSLTGGYNEQFF. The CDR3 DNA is TGTGCCAGCAGCCTGACAGGGGGATACAATGAGCAGTTCTTC.

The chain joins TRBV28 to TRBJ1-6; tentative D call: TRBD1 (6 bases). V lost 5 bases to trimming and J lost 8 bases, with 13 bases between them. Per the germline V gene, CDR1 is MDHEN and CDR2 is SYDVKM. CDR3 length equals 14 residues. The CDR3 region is CASSRTVQDSPLHF. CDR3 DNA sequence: TGTGCCAGCAGTCGGACAGTTCAGGATTCACCCCTCCACTTT. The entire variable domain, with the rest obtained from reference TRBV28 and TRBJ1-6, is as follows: DVKVTQSSRYLVKRTGEKVFLECVQDMDHENMFWYRQDPGLGLRLIYFSYDVKMKEKGDIPEGYSVSREKKERFSLILESASTNQTSMYLCASSRTVQDSPLHFGNGTRLTVT.

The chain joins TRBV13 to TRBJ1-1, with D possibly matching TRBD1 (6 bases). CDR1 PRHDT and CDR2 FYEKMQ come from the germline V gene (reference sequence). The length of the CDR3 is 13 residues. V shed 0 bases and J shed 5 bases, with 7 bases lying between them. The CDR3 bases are TGTGCCAGCAGCTTAGGCAGGGGAACTGAAGCTTTCTTT. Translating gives CASSLGRGTEAFF.

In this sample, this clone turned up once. CDR3 loop: CASSQGGAGVSGTDTQYF. As DNA, the CDR3 is TGTGCCAGCAGCCAAGGAGGGGCGGGAGTCTCCGGCACAGATACGCAGTATTTT. The chain combines TRBV4-2 with TRBJ2-3; the match to TRBD2 covers 7 bases. Germline CDR1 LGHNA, CDR2 YNFKEQ. CDR3 length: 18 residues. V lost 1 base to trimming and J lost 1 base; unmatched junction nucleotides: 11.

The CDR3 coding sequence is TGCGCCAGCAGCGCACGACAGGGAAACTCCTATGGCTACACCTTC. Amino acids: CASSARQGNSYGYTF. This sequence joins TRBV4-1 and TRBJ1-2; TRBD1 aligns across 7 bases. The CDR3 is made up of 15 amino acids. Looked up from germline, CDR1 is MGHRA and CDR2 is YSYEKL. The ends lost 5 bases at V and 4 bases at J; junction bases unmatched: 10.

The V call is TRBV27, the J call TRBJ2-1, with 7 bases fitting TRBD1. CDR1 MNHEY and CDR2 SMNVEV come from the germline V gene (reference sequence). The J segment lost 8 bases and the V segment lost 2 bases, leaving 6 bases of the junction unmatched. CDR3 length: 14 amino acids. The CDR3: CASSLGYRGYEQFF. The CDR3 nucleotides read TGTGCCAGCAGTTTAGGGTACAGGGGCTATGAGCAGTTCTTC.